This entry describes one TCR beta chain. Its antigen is not known. Germline V gives CDR1 SQVTM, CDR2 ANQGSEA. The V gene lost 1 base and the J gene lost 4 bases, with 14 bases spanning the gap. This CDR3 has 15 amino acids. This entry belongs to a study of siplizumab effects on memory and regulatory T cells. Regarding the study as a whole: A major contribution to the alloresponse seemed to be made by naive T cells, which seemed more diverse than memory cells.

Profiled with immunoSEQ multiplex PCR; TCRdb holds only in-frame clones, not every one. Of tens of thousands of clones listed, about 90% are singletons. The receptor was isolated from a human donor in good health. Sequences were obtained from naive CD8+ T cells sorted from blood. V usage is TRBV29-1 and J usage is TRBJ1-3; D is unclear. This CDR3 reads CSVEGAGLRGNTIYF. Here the CDR3 DNA reads TGCAGCGTTGAAGGTGCGGGCCTTAGGGGAAACACCATATATTTT.